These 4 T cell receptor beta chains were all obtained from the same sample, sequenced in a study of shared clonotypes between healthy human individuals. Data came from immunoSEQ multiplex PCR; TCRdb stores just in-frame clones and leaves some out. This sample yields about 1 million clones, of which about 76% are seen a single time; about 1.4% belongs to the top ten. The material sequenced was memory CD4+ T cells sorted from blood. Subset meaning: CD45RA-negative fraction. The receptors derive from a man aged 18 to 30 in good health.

The CDR3 nucleotides are TGTGCCAGCAGTTATTCGGGACAGGGTATTCGTACCGGGGAGCTGTTTTTT. It translates to CASSYSGQGIRTGELFF. The chain uses TRBV27 and TRBJ2-2, with TRBD1 matching 9 bases. After removal of 4 bases from V and 5 bases from J, the junction contained 11 bases not matched to a gene. CDR1 MNHEY and CDR2 SMNVEV come from the germline V gene (reference sequence). CDR3 length: 17 amino acids.

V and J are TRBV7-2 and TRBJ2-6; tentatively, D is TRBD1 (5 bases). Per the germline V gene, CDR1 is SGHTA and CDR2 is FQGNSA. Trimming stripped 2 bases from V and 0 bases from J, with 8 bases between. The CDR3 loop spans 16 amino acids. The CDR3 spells CASSLHRTSGANVLTF. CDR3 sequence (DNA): TGTGCCAGCAGCTTACACAGGACCTCTGGGGCCAACGTCCTGACTTTC.

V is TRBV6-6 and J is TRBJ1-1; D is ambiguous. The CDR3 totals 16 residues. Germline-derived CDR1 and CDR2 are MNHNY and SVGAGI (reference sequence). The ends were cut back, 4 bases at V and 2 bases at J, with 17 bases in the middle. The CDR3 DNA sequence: TGTGCCAGCAGTTCCCCCCGTGGGCTGAGTAACACTGAAGCTTTCTTT. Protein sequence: CASSSPRGLSNTEAFF.

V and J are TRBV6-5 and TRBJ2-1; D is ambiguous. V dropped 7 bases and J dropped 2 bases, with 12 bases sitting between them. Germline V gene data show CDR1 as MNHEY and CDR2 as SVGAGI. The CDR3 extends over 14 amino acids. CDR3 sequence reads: CASTADTAYNEQFF. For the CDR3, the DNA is TGTGCCAGCACCGCAGACACGGCCTACAATGAGCAGTTCTTC.